The clone carrying this T cell receptor beta chain has only one observation. Here immunoSEQ multiplex PCR was the method, and the copy in TCRdb shows in-frame clones only, minus some. Here the sample spans roughly 130,000 clones, 65% to 85% being singletons. These data belong to a study of blood T cell repertoires in COVID-19. Background on the study: COVID-19 samples, acute and convalescent, were from the United States, Italy and Spain.

V shed 1 base and J shed 4 bases, with 10 bases lying between them. CDR1 and CDR2 (germline): SGHAT, FQNNGV. CDR3 length equals 14 residues. V is TRBV11-2 and J is TRBJ1-2; D is possibly TRBD1 (5 bases). The source material was peripheral blood. This clonotype was sampled from a man aged 25-40 years with COVID-19, enrolled during active disease. CDR3 sequence: CASSLVRGGYGYTF. The CDR3 bases are TGTGCCAGCAGCTTAGTTCGGGGGGGCTATGGCTACACCTTC.